This TCR beta chain was identified in a study of blood T cell repertoires in COVID-19. Assay: immunoSEQ multiplex PCR; the TCRdb copy retains only in-frame clones and omits some. The data contain roughly 440,000 clones, roughly 88% of them singletons. This CDR3 contains 14 residues. The V gene lost 6 bases and the J gene lost 0 bases, with 11 bases spanning the gap. CDR1 and CDR2 (germline): ENHRY, SYGVKD. This clone was observed once. Sample: peripheral blood. This receptor was taken from a woman between 45 and 65 years old with COVID-19, enrolled during active disease. The chain uses TRBV10-3 and TRBJ1-1; D remains unclear. The CDR3 nucleotides are TGTGCCATCAGCGCTCAGGCCATGAACACTGAAGCTTTCTTT. Translated, it gives CAISAQAMNTEAFF.